The entry below describes one TCR beta chain. V gave up 3 bases and J gave up 2 bases; unmatched junction bases: 3. From germline, CDR1 is MGHDK and CDR2 SYGVNS. CDR3 length: 15 residues. The repertoire was sequenced with immunoSEQ multiplex PCR; TCRdb's copy has only in-frame clones and lacks some. The sample carries roughly 180,000 clones, approximately 90% recorded once. This entry is derived from a study of T cell responses to AZD1222 COVID-19 vaccine. The receptor's source is an adult in good health. Sequenced here: peripheral blood, sampled on day 0 of AZD1222 vaccination. The genes are TRBV25-1 and TRBJ1-2; TRBD1 agrees at 10 bases. CDR3: CASSEPGQGNYGYTF. CDR3 DNA: TGTGCCAGCAGTGAGCCGGGACAGGGGAACTATGGCTACACCTTC.